The T cell receptor beta chain described here comes from a study of blood T cell repertoires in COVID-19. Study information: The United States, Italy and Spain were the sources of the acute and convalescent COVID-19 samples. PBMCs, B-cell-depleted T cells, or T cells provided the cDNA or gDNA that made up the material.

TCRdb's copy holds only in-frame clones and misses some; the assay was immunoSEQ multiplex PCR. The profile shows 200,000 to 250,000 clones, around 84% of them singletons. The CDR3 is made up of 15 amino acids. CDR1 is WNHNN and CDR2 is SYGVQD in the germline V gene (reference sequence). V gave up 3 bases and J gave up 5 bases; unmatched junction bases: 5. The J gene is TRBJ2-5, the V gene TRBV10-1; 11 positions agree with TRBD2. Sequenced: peripheral blood. The clonotype comes from a man aged 60-69 years with acute or convalescent COVID-19. The CDR3 reads CASSERGLAVETQYF. Here the CDR3 DNA reads TGCGCCAGCAGTGAACGGGGACTAGCGGTTGAGACCCAGTACTTC.